The 30 T cell receptor beta chains below come from one sample, sequenced in a study of CD8 T cells in ankylosing spondylitis. Regarding the study as a whole: Ankylosing spondylitis blood appeared to be characterized by a TCR beta motif of eight highly homologous variants.

Their cognate antigens are unknown. One entry per CDR3 protein, called by TCRdb with MiXCR from the 5' RACE reads. The sample has around 770,000 distinct CDR3 sequences, 15% to 20% seen once. The specimen sequenced was blood, either unsorted or a sorted T cell fraction (not recorded which). Receptors were obtained from a male donor with ankylosing spondylitis.

This clonotype was counted a few times. J is TRBJ2-2 and V is TRBV5-1; a weak D match, TRBD2 (6 bases). Trimming removed 4 bases at V and 7 bases at J, with 14 bases between. Germline CDR1 reads SGHRS; CDR2 reads YFSETQ. This CDR3 comprises 14 residues. This chain's CDR3 is CASSPLDGGGELFF. CDR3 nucleotides: TGCGCCAGCAGCCCTCTGGACGGGGGCGGGGAGCTGTTTTTT.

This chain uses TRBV6-6 with TRBJ2-3; 10 bases line up with TRBD1. In germline, CDR1 is MNHNY, CDR2 SVGAGI (reference sequence). This CDR3 spans 13 amino acids. V dropped 9 bases and J dropped 4; count of bases not matched to a gene: 4. This CDR3 is CASEGQGSDTQYF. Written as DNA, the CDR3 is TGTGCCAGTGAGGGACAGGGGTCAGATACGCAGTATTTT.

This clonotype showed up just a few times. V and J are TRBV12-5 and TRBJ2-7; 7 bases map to TRBD1. CDR3 length equals 12 residues. The germline V gene has CDR1 LGHNT and CDR2 FRNRAP. The V gene end was trimmed by 8 bases and the J gene end by 6 bases; junction bases not matched to a gene: 7. CDR3 in DNA: TGTGCTAGTACTAGGACAGGTTCCGAGCAGTACTTC. This translates into CASTRTGSEQYF.

A few counts support this clonotype. The CDR3 DNA is TGTGCCAGCAGTTTAGCGCTCTCAGGGGTTAACACCGGGGAGCTGTTTTTT. It translates to CASSLALSGVNTGELFF. The chain has TRBV12-3 or TRBV12-4 and TRBJ2-2; D may be TRBD1 (6 bases). The V end was cut by 0 bases, the J end by 2 bases, with 13 bases between. This CDR3 is built from 17 residues.

The sample holds a few counts of this clonotype. This chain links TRBV4-3 with TRBJ2-1, with D possibly being TRBD2 (6 bases). Germline assignment: CDR1 LGHNA and CDR2 YSLEER. V was trimmed by 3 bases and J by 7 bases, leaving 16 bases between them. The CDR3 runs 15 residues. DNA for the CDR3: TGCGCCAGCAGCCAGGTCGGGACTGCGAGTAATGAGCAGTTCTTC. Protein sequence: CASSQVGTASNEQFF.

This clonotype was detected only a few times. The chain recombines TRBV20-1 with TRBJ1-5; TRBD1 might be the D (5 bases). The V end was cut by 0 bases, the J end by 9 bases, with 12 bases between. The CDR3 is 13 residues long. Germline CDR1 reads DFQATT; CDR2 reads SNEGSKA (reference sequence). The CDR3 DNA follows: TGCAGTGCTAGAGAAGGCCGAACAGGGCCCCAGCATTTT. Translating it yields CSAREGRTGPQHF.

The sample holds a few counts of this clonotype. The chain is built from TRBV10-3 and TRBJ1-2; D is possibly TRBD1 (5 bases). Germline CDR1 reads ENHRY; CDR2 reads SYGVKD. CDR3 size: 15 residues. With 2 bases removed from V and 4 bases from J, the gap between germline ends came to 14 bases. CDR3 DNA sequence: TGTGCCATCAGTGAGACGCCGCAGGGAGTCTATGGCTACACCTTC. This codes for CAISETPQGVYGYTF.

The chain recombines TRBV5-1 with TRBJ1-1; maybe TRBD1 (5 bases). Germline V gene lookup returns CDR1 SGHRS and CDR2 YFSETQ. V lost 2 bases and J 1 base, leaving 12 bases between the germline ends. The CDR3 extends over 15 amino acids. The CDR3 DNA reads as TGCGCCAGCAGCTTATTAATTCAGGGGAACACTGAAGCTTTCTTT. It is translated as CASSLLIQGNTEAFF. Full variable domain (missing parts from reference TRBV5-1 and TRBJ1-1): KAGVTQTPRYLIKTRGQQVTLSCSPISGHRSVSWYQQTPGQGLQFLFEYFSETQRNKGNFPGRFSGRQFSNSRSEMNVSTLELGDSALYLCASSLLIQGNTEAFFGQGTRLTVV.

This clonotype showed up just a few times. The V gene is TRBV7-3, the J gene TRBJ1-1; 7 bases map to TRBD1. The germline V gene has CDR1 SGHTA and CDR2 FQGTGA. V dropped 4 bases and J dropped 5; count of bases not matched to a gene: 4. The CDR3 is 13 residues long. This CDR3 is CASSSMTGTEAFF. CDR3 coding DNA: TGTGCCAGCAGCTCCATGACAGGGACTGAAGCTTTCTTT.

The rearrangement uses TRBV29-1 and TRBJ2-5; D not certain. Germline CDR1 reads SQVTM; CDR2 reads ANQGSEA. V dropped 4 bases and J dropped 3 bases, with 15 bases sitting between them. This CDR3 has 14 residues. The CDR3 loop is CSVVIAEYKETQYF. DNA for the CDR3: TGCAGCGTTGTGATAGCCGAATATAAAGAGACCCAGTACTTC.

This clonotype was detected many times. The chain uses TRBV27 and TRBJ2-1, with TRBD2 identical over 11 bases. The junction had 10 bases not matched to a gene; V was cut back by 3 bases and J by 9 bases. There are 16 residues in the CDR3. Germline V lookup: CDR1 MNHEY, CDR2 SMNVEV (reference sequence). CDR3 sequence: CASSLTFSGGGVEQFF. CDR3 DNA sequence: TGTGCCAGCAGTTTGACCTTTAGCGGGGGGGGAGTTGAGCAGTTCTTC.

This clonotype has only a few counts. The genes are TRBV6-1 and TRBJ1-5; D possibly corresponds to TRBD1 (6 bases). This CDR3 contains 14 residues. The germline gives CDR1 MNHNS, CDR2 SASEGT. V lost 8 bases and J lost 5, with 16 bases in between. CDR3 DNA: TGTGCCAGCTCGGGGGGCAGGGTTCATCAGCCCCAGCATTTT. As protein: CASSGGRVHQPQHF.

In its sample, this clonotype was seen many times. The chain links TRBV11-2 to TRBJ1-2; no firm D call. V was trimmed by 1 base and J by 2 bases, leaving 5 bases between them. CDR3 length: 13 amino acids. Per the germline V gene, CDR1 is SGHAT and CDR2 is FQNNGV. The CDR3 coding sequence is TGTGCCAGCAGCTTAGTCGGCAACTATGGCTACACCTTC. It is translated as CASSLVGNYGYTF. The complete variable domain, with remaining parts taken from reference TRBV11-2 and TRBJ1-2, reads EAGVAQSPRYKIIEKRQSVAFWCNPISGHATLYWYQQILGQGPKLLIQFQNNGVVDDSQLPKDRFSAERLKGVDSTLKIQPAKLEDSAVYLCASSLVGNYGYTFGSGTRLTVV.

This clonotype was recorded a few times. The chain is built from TRBV20-1 and TRBJ2-7; 8 nucleotides match TRBD1. J gave up 0 bases and V 5 bases, and 3 bases lay outside the gene matches. Germline CDR1 reads DFQATT; CDR2 reads SNEGSKA (reference sequence). The CDR3 spans 13 residues. The CDR3, as DNA: TGCAGTGCTGGGGGACAGGCCTCCTACGAGCAGTACTTC. Its protein product is CSAGGQASYEQYF.

V is TRBV25-1 and J is TRBJ1-6; D call uncertain. Germline V lookup: CDR1 MGHDK, CDR2 SYGVNS. Trimming pared 6 bases from V and 0 bases from J, leaving 6 bases between. The CDR3 consists of 14 residues. CDR3: CASSQHSYNSPLHF. CDR3 nucleotides: TGTGCCAGCAGCCAGCACTCCTATAATTCACCCCTCCACTTT.

This clonotype was detected only a few times. An end of the junction does not agree with germline; a read error may underlie this. This sequence joins TRBV10-3 and TRBJ2-2, with TRBD2 as a possible D gene (5 bases). The CDR3 is made up of 15 amino acids. Germline lookup yields CDR1 ENHRY and CDR2 SYGVKD. The CDR3 spells CAIREWKAGTGELFF. CDR3 coding DNA: TGTGCCATCAGGGAGTGGAAGGCGGGCACCGGGGAGCTGTTTTTT.

This rearrangement joins TRBV6-2 or TRBV6-3 to TRBJ1-5; 8 bases are a match to TRBD1. The germline V gene encodes CDR1 MNHEY and CDR2 SVGEGT. V gave up 2 bases and J gave up 6 bases; unmatched junction bases: 9. There are 16 residues in the CDR3. The CDR3 region is CASSYPEGQGTQPQHF. CDR3 in DNA: TGTGCCAGCAGTTACCCAGAAGGACAGGGAACTCAGCCCCAGCATTTT.

This clonotype has a handful of counts. The chain recombines TRBV23-1 with TRBJ1-4; TRBD1 might be the D (5 bases). TRBV23-1 qualifies as an ORF whose function is uncertain. V dropped 0 bases and J dropped 9 bases, with 17 bases sitting between them. The CDR3 totals 16 residues. The CDR3 loop is CASSQSGRAGWKKLFF. For the CDR3, the DNA is TGCGCCAGCAGTCAATCGGGGCGGGCAGGGTGGAAAAAACTGTTTTTT.

This clonotype has just a few counts. This chain uses TRBV12-3 or TRBV12-4 with TRBJ2-1; D perhaps matches TRBD2 (7 bases). V was pared by 2 bases and J by 5 bases, with 13 bases between. This CDR3 spans 15 amino acids. The CDR3 DNA is TGTGCCAGCAGTTTATCCGGGGGGCGGGACAATGAGCAGTTCTTC. It specifies CASSLSGGRDNEQFF.

J is TRBJ2-1 and V is TRBV30; D is unclear. From germline, CDR1 is GTSNPN and CDR2 SVGIG (reference sequence). This CDR3 is built from 13 residues. The germline V and J ends were trimmed by 3 bases and 3 bases, with 9 bases remaining between them. CDR3 DNA: TGTGCCTGGAGAGGAAACAGCTACAATGAGCAGTTCTTC. Translation gives CAWRGNSYNEQFF.

This clonotype was counted a few times. The chain joins TRBV6-1 to TRBJ1-4; the D gene is possibly TRBD1 (5 bases). There are 14 residues in the CDR3. Trimming took off 3 bases at V and 3 bases at J, with 8 bases between the two ends. Germline V gene sequence: CDR1 MNHNS, CDR2 SASEGT. The CDR3 sequence is CASSDRVANEKLFF. The DNA for the CDR3 is TGTGCCAGCAGTGACAGGGTAGCTAATGAAAAACTGTTTTTT.

The chain recombines TRBV12-3 or TRBV12-4 with TRBJ2-3; 8 bases line up with TRBD1. With 6 bases clipped from V and 14 bases from J, the junction kept 10 bases outside the gene matches. The CDR3 has 12 residues. Here the CDR3 reads CASRPTGGRMYF. CDR3 DNA sequence: TGTGCCAGCAGACCTACAGGGGGTCGCATGTATTTT.

The genes are TRBV5-1 and TRBJ2-1, with D possibly being TRBD1 or TRBD2 (5 bases each). Trimming took off 4 bases at V and 0 bases at J, with 11 bases between the two ends. The CDR3 loop spans 15 amino acids. In germline, CDR1 is SGHRS, CDR2 YFSETQ. The CDR3 DNA sequence: TGCGCCAGCAGCAAGACAGACTACTCCTACAATGAGCAGTTCTTC. This codes for CASSKTDYSYNEQFF. The variable domain in full, completed from reference TRBV5-1 and TRBJ2-1, reads KAGVTQTPRYLIKTRGQQVTLSCSPISGHRSVSWYQQTPGQGLQFLFEYFSETQRNKGNFPGRFSGRQFSNSRSEMNVSTLELGDSALYLCASSKTDYSYNEQFFGPGTRLTVL.

J is TRBJ2-1 and V is TRBV4-2; 7 bases map to TRBD2. CDR1 and CDR2 from the germline V gene are LGHNA and YNFKEQ. There are 16 residues in the CDR3. V trimming: 4 bases; J trimming: 4 bases; junction bases outside the gene matches: 10. In DNA, the CDR3 is TGTGCCAGCAGCCCGACTTCTAGCGGAGTTTACAATGAGCAGTTCTTC. It is translated as CASSPTSSGVYNEQFF.

The chain combines TRBV10-3 with TRBJ1-5, with D unresolved. The CDR3 extends over 14 amino acids. V was shortened by 10 bases and J by 6 bases, with 19 bases between the two germline ends. The germline CDR1 and CDR2 sequences are ENHRY and SYGVKD. In DNA form, the CDR3 reads TGTGCCACCGACACCACAACGGTACGTCAGCCCCAGCATTTT. As protein: CATDTTTVRQPQHF.

This clonotype occurred a few times. In DNA, the CDR3 is TGTGCCAGCAGCTTATTCGCGGGGGCGGGTACTGAAGCTTTCTTT. Translation: CASSLFAGAGTEAFF. V is TRBV11-2 and J is TRBJ1-1, with D possibly being TRBD1 (6 bases). V lost 2 bases, J lost 5 bases, and 15 bases lay in between. Germline V CDR1 and CDR2: SGHAT, FQNNGV. The CDR3 totals 15 residues.

The V call is TRBV20-1, the J call TRBJ2-5; 12 bases are shared with TRBD2. Trimming cost V 3 bases and J 2 bases; bases outside gene matches: 10. The CDR3 has 17 amino acids. Per germline, CDR1 DFQATT and CDR2 SNEGSKA (reference sequence). The CDR3 sequence: CSASPLAGGGMQETQYF. CDR3 coding DNA: TGCAGTGCTAGCCCCCTAGCGGGAGGGGGTATGCAAGAGACCCAGTACTTC.

This sequence joins TRBV12-3 or TRBV12-4 and TRBJ1-1; weak D call: TRBD1 (6 bases). This CDR3 is built from 12 residues. V gave up 3 bases and J gave up 8 bases, with 10 bases separating them. The CDR3 DNA sequence: TGTGCCAGCAGTTTGAGGGGGATAGAAGCTTTCTTT. Amino acids: CASSLRGIEAFF.

The chain has TRBV2 and TRBJ2-7; a possible D gene is TRBD2 (6 bases). This CDR3 contains 13 residues. The germline gives CDR1 SNHLY, CDR2 FYNNEI. The V gene lost 8 bases and the J gene lost 2 bases, with 13 bases spanning the gap. CDR3 nucleotide sequence: TGTGCCAGCCAACCGGGACTCACCTACGAGCAGTACTTC. As protein: CASQPGLTYEQYF.

This rearrangement joins TRBV13 to TRBJ1-1; D may be TRBD1 (6 bases). V was pared by 3 bases and J by 1 base, with 12 bases between. This CDR3 region has 15 residues. The germline CDR1 and CDR2 sequences are PRHDT and FYEKMQ (reference sequence). The CDR3 nucleotides are TGTGCCAGCAGCTTTGGGGGCTCGAAGAACACTGAAGCTTTCTTT. Protein sequence: CASSFGGSKNTEAFF.